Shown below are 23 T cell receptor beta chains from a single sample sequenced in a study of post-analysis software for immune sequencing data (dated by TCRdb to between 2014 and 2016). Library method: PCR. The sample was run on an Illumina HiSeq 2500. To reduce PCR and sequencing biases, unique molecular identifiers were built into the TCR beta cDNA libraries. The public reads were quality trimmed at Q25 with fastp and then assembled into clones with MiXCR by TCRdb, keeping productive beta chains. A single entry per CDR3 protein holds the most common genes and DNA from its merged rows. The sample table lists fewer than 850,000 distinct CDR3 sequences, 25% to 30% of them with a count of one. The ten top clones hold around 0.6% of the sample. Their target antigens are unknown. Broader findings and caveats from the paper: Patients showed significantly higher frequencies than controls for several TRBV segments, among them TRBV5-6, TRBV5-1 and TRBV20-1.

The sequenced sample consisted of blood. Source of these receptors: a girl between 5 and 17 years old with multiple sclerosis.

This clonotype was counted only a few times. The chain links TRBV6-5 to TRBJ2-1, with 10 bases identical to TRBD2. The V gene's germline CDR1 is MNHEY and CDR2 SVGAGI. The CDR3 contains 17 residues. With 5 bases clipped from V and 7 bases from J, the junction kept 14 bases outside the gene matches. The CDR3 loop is CASSLSGNLAGENEQFF. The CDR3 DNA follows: TGTGCCAGCAGTCTCTCCGGGAATCTAGCGGGGGAGAATGAGCAGTTCTTC.

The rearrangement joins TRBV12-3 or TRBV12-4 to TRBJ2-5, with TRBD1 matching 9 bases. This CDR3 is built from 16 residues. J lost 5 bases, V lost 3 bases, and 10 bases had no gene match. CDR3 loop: CASSLWTGVGRETQYF. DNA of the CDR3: TGTGCCAGCAGTTTGTGGACAGGGGTTGGGAGGGAGACCCAGTACTTC.

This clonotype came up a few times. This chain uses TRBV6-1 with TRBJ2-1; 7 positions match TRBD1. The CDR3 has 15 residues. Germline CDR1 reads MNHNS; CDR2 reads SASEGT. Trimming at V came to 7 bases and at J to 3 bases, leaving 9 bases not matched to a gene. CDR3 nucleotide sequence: TGTGCCAGCACCTTCTGGGGACAGAACTACAATGAGCAGTTCTTC. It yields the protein CASTFWGQNYNEQFF.

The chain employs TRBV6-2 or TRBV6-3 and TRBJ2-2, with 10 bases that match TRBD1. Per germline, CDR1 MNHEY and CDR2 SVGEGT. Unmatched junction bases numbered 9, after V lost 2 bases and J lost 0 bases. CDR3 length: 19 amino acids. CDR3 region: CASSYQLPGQGPNTGELFF. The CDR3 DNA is TGTGCCAGCAGTTACCAACTTCCGGGACAGGGGCCGAACACCGGGGAGCTGTTTTTT.

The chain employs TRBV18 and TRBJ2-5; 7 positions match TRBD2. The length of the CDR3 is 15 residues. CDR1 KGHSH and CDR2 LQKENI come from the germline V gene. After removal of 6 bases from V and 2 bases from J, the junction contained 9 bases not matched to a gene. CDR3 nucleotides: TGTGCCAGCTCCAACGGGGGACTAATACAAGAGACCCAGTACTTC. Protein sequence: CASSNGGLIQETQYF.

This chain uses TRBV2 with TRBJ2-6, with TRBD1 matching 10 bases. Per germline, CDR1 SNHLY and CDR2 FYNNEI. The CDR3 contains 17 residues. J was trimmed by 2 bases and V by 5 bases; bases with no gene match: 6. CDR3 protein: CASSPGQGGAGANVLTF. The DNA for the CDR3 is TGTGCCAGCAGTCCTGGACAGGGGGGGGCTGGGGCCAACGTCCTGACTTTC.

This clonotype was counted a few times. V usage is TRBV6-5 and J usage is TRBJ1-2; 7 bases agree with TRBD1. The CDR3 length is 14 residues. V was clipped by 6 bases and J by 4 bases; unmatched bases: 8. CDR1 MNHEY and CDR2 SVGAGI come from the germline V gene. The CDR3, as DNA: TGTGCCAGCAGGCCGACAGGGTTGCTCTATGGCTACACCTTC. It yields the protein CASRPTGLLYGYTF.

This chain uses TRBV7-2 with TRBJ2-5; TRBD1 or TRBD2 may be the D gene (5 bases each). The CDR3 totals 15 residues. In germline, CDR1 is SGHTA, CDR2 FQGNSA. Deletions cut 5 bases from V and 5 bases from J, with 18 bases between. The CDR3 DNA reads TGTGCCAGCAGCCCAGAGGTAGTTTGGGGGGAGACCCAGTACTTC. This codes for CASSPEVVWGETQYF.

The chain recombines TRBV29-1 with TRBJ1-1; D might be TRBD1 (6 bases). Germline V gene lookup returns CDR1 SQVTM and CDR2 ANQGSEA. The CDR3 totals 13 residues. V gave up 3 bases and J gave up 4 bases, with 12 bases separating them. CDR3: CSVEFVGGTEAFF. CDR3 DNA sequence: TGCAGCGTTGAGTTCGTAGGGGGCACTGAAGCTTTCTTT.

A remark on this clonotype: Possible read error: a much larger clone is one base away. CDR3 sequence: CASSSLTAGYLGQFF. The CDR3 coding sequence is TGCGCCAGCAGCTCGCTAACAGCGGGCTACTTAGGGCAGTTCTTC. The gene calls are TRBV5-1 and TRBJ2-1, with D tentatively TRBD2 (6 bases). Trimming took 3 bases from V and 12 from J, leaving 22 bases between them. Germline CDR1 reads SGHRS; CDR2 reads YFSETQ. The CDR3 length is 15 residues.

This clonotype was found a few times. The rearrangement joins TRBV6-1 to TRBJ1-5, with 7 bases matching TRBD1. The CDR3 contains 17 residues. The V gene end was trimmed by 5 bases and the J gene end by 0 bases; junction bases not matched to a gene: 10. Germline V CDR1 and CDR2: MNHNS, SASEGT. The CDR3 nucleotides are TGTGCCAGCAGTCGCAACCGACAGGGAGGTAGCAATCAGCCCCAGCATTTT. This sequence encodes CASSRNRQGGSNQPQHF.

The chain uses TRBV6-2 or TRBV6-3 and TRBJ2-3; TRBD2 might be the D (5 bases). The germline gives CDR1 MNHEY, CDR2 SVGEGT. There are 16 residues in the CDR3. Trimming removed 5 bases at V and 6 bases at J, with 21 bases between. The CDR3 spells CASSTGLGPGLDTQYF. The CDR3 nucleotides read TGTGCCAGCAGTACTGGGCTAGGTCCGGGGTTGGATACGCAGTATTTT.

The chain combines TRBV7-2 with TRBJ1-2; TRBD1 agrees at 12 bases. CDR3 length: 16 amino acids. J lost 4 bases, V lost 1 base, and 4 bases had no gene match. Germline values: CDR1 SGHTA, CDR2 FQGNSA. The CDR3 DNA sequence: TGTGCCAGCAGCTTAGGGGGACAGGGGGCAGGCTATGGCTACACCTTC. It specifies CASSLGGQGAGYGYTF.

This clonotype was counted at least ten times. The CDR3 protein is CSARRRGETQYF. DNA for the CDR3: TGCAGTGCTAGGCGACGGGGAGAGACCCAGTACTTC. The chain combines TRBV20-1 with TRBJ2-5; D might be TRBD2 (5 bases). V lost 3 bases to trimming and J lost 4 bases, with 9 bases between them. CDR1 is DFQATT, CDR2 SNEGSKA, per germline (reference sequence). The CDR3 consists of 12 residues.

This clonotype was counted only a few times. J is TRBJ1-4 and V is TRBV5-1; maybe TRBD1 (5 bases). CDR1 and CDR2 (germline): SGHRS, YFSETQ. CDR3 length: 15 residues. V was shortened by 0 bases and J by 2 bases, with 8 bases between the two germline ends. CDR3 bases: TGCGCCAGCAGCTTGGAGGGGACTACTAATGAAAAACTGTTTTTT. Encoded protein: CASSLEGTTNEKLFF.

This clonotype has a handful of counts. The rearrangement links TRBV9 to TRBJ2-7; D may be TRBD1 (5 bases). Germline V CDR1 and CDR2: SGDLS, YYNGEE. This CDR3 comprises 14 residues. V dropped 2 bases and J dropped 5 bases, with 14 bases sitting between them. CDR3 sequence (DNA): TGTGCCAGCAGCGTGCGCCCAGGGTCCAACGAGCAGTACTTC. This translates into CASSVRPGSNEQYF.

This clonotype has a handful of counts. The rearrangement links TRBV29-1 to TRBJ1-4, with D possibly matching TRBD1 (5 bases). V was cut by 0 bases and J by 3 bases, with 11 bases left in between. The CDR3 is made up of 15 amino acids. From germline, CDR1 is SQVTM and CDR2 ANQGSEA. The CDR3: CSVEDPRDSNEKLFF. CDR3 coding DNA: TGCAGCGTTGAAGACCCGAGGGACTCTAATGAAAAACTGTTTTTT.

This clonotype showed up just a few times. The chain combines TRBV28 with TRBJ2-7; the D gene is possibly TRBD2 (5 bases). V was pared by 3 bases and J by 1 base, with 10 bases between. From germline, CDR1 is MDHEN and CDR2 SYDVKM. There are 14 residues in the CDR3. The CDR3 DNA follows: TGTGCCAGCAGTTTCCGTACTAGATCCTACGAGCAGTACTTC. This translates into CASSFRTRSYEQYF.

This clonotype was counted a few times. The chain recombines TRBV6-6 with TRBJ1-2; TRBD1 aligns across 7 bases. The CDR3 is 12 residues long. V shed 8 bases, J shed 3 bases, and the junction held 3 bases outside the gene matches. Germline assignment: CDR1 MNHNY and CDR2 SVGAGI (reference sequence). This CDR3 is CASRDSDYGYTF. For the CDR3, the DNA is TGTGCCAGCCGGGACAGCGACTATGGCTACACCTTC.

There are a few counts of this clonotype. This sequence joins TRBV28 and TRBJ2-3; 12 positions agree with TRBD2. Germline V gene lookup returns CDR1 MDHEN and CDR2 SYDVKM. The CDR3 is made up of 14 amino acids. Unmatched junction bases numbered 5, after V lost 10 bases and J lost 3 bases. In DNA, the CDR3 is TGTGCCACCTGGACTAGCGGGAAGACAGATACGCAGTATTTT. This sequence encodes CATWTSGKTDTQYF.

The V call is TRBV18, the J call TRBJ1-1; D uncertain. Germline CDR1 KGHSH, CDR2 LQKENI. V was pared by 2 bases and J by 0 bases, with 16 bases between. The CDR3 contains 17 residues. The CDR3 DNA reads TGTGCCAGCTCACCATCGACCCCCGGGGTCGTGAACACTGAAGCTTTCTTT. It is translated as CASSPSTPGVVNTEAFF.

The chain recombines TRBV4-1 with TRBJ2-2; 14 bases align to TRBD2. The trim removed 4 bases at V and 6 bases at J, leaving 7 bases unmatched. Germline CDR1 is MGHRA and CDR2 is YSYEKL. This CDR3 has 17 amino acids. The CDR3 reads CASSPRLAGGHAGELFF. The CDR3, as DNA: TGCGCCAGCAGCCCCAGACTAGCGGGGGGGCACGCCGGGGAGCTGTTTTTT.

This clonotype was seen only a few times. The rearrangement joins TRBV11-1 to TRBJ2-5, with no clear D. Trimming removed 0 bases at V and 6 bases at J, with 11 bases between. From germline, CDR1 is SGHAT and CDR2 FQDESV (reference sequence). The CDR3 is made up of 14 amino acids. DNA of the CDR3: TGTGCCAGCAGCTTAGCGGCTTTCTCGAAGACCCAGTACTTC. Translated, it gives CASSLAAFSKTQYF. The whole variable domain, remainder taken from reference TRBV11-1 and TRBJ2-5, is EAEVAQSPRYKITEKSQAVAFWCDPISGHATLYWYRQILGQGPELLVQFQDESVVDDSQLPKDRFSAERLKGVDSTLKIQPAELGDSAMYLCASSLAAFSKTQYFGPGTRLLVL.